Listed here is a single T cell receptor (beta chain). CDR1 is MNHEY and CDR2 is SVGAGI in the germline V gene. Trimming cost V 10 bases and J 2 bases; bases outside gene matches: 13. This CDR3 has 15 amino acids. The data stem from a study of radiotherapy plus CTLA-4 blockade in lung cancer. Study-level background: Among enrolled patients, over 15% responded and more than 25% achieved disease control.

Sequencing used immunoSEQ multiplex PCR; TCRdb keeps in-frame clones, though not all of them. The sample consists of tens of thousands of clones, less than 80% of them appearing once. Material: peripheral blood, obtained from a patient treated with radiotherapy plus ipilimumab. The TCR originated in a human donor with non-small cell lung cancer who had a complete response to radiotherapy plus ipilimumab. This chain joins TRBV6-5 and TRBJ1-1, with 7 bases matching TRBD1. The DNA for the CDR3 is TGTGCCACCTCTCGATCCGGGACAGCAAACACTGAAGCTTTCTTT. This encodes CATSRSGTANTEAFF.